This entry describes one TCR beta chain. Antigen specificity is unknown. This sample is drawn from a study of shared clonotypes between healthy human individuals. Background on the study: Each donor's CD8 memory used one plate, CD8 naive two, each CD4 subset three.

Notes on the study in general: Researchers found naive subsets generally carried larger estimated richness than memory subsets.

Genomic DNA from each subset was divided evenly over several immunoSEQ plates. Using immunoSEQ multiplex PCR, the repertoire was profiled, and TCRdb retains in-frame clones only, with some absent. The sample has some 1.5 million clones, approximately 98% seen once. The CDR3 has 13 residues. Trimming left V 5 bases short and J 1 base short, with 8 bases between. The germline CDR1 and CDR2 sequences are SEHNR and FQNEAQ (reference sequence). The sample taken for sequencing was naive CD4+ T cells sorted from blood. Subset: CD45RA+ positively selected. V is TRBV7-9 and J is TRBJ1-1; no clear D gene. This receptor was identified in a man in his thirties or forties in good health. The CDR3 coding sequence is TGTGCCAGCAGCCTCCCACGGAACACTGAAGCTTTCTTT. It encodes CASSLPRNTEAFF.